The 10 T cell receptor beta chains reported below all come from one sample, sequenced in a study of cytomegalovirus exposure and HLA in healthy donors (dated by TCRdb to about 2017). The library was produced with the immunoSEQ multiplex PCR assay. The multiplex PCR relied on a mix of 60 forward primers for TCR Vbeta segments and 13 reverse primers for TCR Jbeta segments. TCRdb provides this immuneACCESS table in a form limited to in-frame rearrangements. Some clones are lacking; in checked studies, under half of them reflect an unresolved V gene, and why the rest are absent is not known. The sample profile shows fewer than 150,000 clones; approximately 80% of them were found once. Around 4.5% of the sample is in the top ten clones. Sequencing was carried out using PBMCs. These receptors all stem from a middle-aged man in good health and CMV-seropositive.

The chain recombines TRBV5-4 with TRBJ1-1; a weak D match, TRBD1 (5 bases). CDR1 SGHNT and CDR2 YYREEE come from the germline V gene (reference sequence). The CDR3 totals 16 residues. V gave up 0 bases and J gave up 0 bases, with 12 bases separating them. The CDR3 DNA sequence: TGTGCCAGCAGCTTGGGGGGGGGAGGCGTGAACACTGAAGCTTTCTTT. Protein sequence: CASSLGGGGVNTEAFF. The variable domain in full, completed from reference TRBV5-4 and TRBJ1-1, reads ETGVTQSPTHLIKTRGQQVTLRCSSQSGHNTVSWYQQALGQGPQFIFQYYREEENGRGNFPPRFSGLQFPNYSSELNVNALELDDSALYLCASSLGGGGVNTEAFFGQGTRLTVV.

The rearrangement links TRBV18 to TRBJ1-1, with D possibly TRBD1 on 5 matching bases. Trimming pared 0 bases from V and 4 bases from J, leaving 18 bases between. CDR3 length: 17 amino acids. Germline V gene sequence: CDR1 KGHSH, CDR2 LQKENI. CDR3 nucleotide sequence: TGTGCCAGCTCACCACCGTATCTTAGGCGCGGGGGCACTGAAGCTTTCTTT. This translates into CASSPPYLRRGGTEAFF.

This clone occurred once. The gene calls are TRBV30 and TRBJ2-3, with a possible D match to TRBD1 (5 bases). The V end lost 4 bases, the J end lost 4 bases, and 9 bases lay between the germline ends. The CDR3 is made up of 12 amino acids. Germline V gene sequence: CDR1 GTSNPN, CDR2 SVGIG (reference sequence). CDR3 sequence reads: CAWKGYSDTQYF. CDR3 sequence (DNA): TGTGCCTGGAAGGGGTATTCAGATACGCAGTATTTT. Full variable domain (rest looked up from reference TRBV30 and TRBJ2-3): SQTIHQWPATLVQPVGSPLSLECTVEGTSNPNLYWYRQAAGRGLQLLFYSVGIGQISSEVPQNLSASRPQDRQFILSSKKLLLSDSGFYLCAWKGYSDTQYFGPGTRLTVL.

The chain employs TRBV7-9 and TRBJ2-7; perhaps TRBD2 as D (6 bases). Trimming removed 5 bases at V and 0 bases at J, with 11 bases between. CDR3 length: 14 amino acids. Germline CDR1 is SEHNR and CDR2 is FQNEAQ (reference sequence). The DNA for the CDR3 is TGTGCCAGCAGCCCTCCTAGCGCCTCCTACGAGCAGTACTTC. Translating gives CASSPPSASYEQYF.

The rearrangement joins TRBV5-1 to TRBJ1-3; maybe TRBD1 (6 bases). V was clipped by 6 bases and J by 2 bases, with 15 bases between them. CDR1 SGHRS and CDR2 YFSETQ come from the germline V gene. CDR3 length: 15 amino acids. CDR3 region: CASTLSWDTGNTIYF. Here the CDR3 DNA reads TGCGCCAGCACCCTTTCGTGGGACACTGGAAACACCATATATTTT.

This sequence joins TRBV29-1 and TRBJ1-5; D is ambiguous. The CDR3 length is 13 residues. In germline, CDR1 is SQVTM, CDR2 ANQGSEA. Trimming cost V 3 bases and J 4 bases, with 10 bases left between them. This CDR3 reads CSVEVQVNQPQHF. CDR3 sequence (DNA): TGCAGCGTTGAGGTTCAGGTAAATCAGCCCCAGCATTTT.

The CDR3 DNA reads as TGTGCCAGCAGCCGAGTCGTGAGTGGCTACACCTTC. Translation gives CASSRVVSGYTF. The gene calls are TRBV5-4 and TRBJ1-2; D remains unclear. This CDR3 has 12 residues. Germline CDR1 and CDR2: SGHNT and YYREEE (reference sequence). The V and J ends lost 4 bases and 7 bases respectively, with 11 bases between them.

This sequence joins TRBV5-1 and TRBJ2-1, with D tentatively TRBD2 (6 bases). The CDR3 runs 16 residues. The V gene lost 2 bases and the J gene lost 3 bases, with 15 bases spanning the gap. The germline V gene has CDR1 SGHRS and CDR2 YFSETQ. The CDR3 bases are TGCGCCAGCAGCTTAGGTGGTGGTAGCGGCTACAATGAGCAGTTCTTC. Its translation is CASSLGGGSGYNEQFF.

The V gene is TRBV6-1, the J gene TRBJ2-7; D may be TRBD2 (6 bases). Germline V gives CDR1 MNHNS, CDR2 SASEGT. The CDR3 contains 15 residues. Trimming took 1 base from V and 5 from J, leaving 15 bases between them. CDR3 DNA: TGTGCCAGCAGTGAAGTTTTGGGACTTCGGGACGAGCAGTACTTC. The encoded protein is CASSEVLGLRDEQYF.

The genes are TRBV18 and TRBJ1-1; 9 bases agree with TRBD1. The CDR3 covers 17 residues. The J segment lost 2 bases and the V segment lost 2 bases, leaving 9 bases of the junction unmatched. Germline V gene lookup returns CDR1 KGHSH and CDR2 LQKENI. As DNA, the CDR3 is TGTGCCAGCTCACCAGGACAGGGGAGTTTTAGCAACACTGAAGCTTTCTTT. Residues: CASSPGQGSFSNTEAFF. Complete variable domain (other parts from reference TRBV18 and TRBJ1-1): NAGVMQNPRHLVRRRGQEARLRCSPMKGHSHVYWYRQLPEEGLKFMVYLQKENIIDESGMPKERFSAEFPKEGPSILRIQQVVRGDSAAYFCASSPGQGSFSNTEAFFGQGTRLTVV.